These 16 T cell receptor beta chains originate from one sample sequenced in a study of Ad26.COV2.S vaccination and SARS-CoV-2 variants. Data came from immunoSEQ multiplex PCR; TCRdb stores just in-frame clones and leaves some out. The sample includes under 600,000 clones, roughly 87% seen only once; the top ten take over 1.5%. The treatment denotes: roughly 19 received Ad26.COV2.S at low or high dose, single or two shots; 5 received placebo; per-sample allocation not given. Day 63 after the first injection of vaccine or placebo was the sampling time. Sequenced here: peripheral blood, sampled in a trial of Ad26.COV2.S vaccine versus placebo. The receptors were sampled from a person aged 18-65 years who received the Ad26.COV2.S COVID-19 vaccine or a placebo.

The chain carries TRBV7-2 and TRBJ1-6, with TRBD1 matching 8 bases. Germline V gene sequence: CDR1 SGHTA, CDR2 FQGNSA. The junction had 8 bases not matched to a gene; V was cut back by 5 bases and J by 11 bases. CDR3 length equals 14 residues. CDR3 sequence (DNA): TGTGCCAGCAGCGACGGACAGGGCCTGACACCCCTCCACTTT. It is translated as CASSDGQGLTPLHF.

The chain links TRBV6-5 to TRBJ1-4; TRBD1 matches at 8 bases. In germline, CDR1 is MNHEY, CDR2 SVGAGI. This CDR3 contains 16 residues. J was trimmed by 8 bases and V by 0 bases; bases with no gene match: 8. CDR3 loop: CASSYSTGQGEEKLFF. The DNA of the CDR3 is TGTGCCAGCAGTTACTCGACCGGACAGGGTGAGGAAAAACTGTTTTTT.

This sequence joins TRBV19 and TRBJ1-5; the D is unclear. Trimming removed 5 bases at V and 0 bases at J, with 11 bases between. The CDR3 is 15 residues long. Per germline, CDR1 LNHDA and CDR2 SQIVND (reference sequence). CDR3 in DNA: TGTGCCAGTAGTTTTGTGAGGTATAGCAATCAGCCCCAGCATTTT. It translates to CASSFVRYSNQPQHF.

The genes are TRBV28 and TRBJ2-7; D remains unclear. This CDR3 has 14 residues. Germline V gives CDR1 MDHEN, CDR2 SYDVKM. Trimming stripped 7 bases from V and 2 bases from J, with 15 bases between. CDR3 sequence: CASTMGGPPYEQYF. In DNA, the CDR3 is TGTGCCAGCACAATGGGCGGACCTCCCTACGAGCAGTACTTC.

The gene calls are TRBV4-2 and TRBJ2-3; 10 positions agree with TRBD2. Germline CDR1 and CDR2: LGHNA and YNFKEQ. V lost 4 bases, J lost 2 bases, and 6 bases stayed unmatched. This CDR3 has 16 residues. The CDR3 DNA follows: TGTGCCAGCAGCCCCCTAGCGGGGGCGGTCACAGATACGCAGTATTTT. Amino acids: CASSPLAGAVTDTQYF.

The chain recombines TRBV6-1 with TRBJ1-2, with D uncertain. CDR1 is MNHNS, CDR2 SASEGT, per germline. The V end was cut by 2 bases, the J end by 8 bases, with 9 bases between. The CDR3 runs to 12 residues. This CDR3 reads CASSENWVGYTF. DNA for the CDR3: TGTGCCAGCAGTGAAAATTGGGTGGGCTACACCTTC.

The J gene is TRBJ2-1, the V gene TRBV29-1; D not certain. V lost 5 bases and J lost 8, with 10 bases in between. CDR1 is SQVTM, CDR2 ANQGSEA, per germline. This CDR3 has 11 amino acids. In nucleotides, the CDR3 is TGCAGCGTTTTTCGGTGGGATGAGCAGTTCTTC. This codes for CSVFRWDEQFF.

This chain's CDR3 is CASSPAGRGGYTF. Written as DNA, the CDR3 is TGCGCCAGCAGCCCAGCAGGGAGGGGTGGCTACACCTTC. J is TRBJ1-2 and V is TRBV4-3; a possible D gene is TRBD1 (5 bases). Trimming shortened V by 4 bases and J by 7 bases, and 13 bases separated the two germline ends. Germline V gives CDR1 LGHNA, CDR2 YSLEER. The CDR3 length is 13 residues.

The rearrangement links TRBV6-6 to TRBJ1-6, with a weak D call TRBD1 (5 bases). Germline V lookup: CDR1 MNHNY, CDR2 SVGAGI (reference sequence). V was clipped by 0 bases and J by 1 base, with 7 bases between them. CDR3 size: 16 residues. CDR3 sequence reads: CASSYSQGSYNSPLHF. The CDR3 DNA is TGTGCCAGCAGTTACTCCCAGGGATCCTATAATTCACCCCTCCACTTT.

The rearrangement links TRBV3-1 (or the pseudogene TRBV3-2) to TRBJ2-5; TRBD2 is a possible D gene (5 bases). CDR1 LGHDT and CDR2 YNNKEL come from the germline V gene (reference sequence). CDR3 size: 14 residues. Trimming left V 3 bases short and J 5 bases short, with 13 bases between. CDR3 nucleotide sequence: TGTGCCAGCAGCCATTACGGGGTATGGGAGACCCAGTACTTC. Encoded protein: CASSHYGVWETQYF.

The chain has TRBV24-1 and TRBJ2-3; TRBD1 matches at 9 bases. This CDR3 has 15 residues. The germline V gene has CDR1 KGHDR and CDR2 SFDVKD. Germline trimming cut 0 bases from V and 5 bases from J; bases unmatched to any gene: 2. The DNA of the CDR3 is TGTGCCACCAGTGATTTGACAGGGGGCGTAGATACGCAGTATTTT. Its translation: CATSDLTGGVDTQYF.

CDR3 sequence: CATSRGTKTNEKLFF. In DNA form, the CDR3 reads TGTGCCACCAGCAGAGGCACAAAAACTAATGAAAAACTGTTTTTT. J is TRBJ1-4 and V is TRBV15; D call uncertain. Germline CDR1 LNHNV, CDR2 YYDKDF (reference sequence). The CDR3 runs 15 residues. Trimming took 1 base from V and 1 from J, leaving 7 bases between them.

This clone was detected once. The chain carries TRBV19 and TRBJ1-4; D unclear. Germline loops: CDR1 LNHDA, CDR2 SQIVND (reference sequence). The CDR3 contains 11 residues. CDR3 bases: TGTGCGTCGAGGGCTAATGAAAAACTGTTTTTT. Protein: CASRANEKLFF.

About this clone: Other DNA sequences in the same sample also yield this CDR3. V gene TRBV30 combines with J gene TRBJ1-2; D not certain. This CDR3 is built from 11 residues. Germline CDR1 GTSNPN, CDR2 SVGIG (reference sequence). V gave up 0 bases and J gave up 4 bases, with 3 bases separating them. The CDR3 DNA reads TGTGCCTGGAGTGTACTCTATGGCTACACCTTC. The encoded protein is CAWSVLYGYTF.

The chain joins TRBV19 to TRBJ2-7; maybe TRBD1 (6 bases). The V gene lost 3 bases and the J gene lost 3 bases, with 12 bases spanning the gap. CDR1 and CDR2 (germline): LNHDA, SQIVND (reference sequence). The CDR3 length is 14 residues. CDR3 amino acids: CASSIPGQIYEQYF. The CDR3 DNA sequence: TGTGCCAGTAGTATTCCCGGACAGATCTACGAGCAGTACTTC.

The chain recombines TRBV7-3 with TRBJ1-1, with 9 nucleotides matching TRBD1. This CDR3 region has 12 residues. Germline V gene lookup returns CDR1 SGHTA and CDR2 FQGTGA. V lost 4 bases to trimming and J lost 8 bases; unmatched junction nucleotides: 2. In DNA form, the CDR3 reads TGTGCCAGCAGCTCCGGGACAGGGGAAGCTTTCTTT. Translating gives CASSSGTGEAFF.